The present TCR beta chain was sequenced within a study of graft-versus-host responses after intestinal transplantation. Study information: Transplants were multivisceral, liver-intestinal, or isolated intestinal.

Germline V gene lookup returns CDR1 MGHRA and CDR2 YSYEKL. This CDR3 comprises 16 residues. With 0 bases clipped from V and 6 bases from J, the junction kept 8 bases outside the gene matches. To note about this clone: Antigen specificity is unknown.

Here immunoSEQ multiplex PCR was the method, and the copy in TCRdb shows in-frame clones only, minus some. The data contain tens of thousands of clones, around 80% of them seen just once; the ten biggest clones take up around 0.87%. The receptor comes from a human donor who was the organ donor for an intestinal transplant. The chain couples TRBV4-1 to TRBJ2-1; 7 nucleotides match TRBD2. Sequences were derived from unstimulated CD8+ T cells sorted from spleen or lymph node cells, sampled before transplant. For the CDR3, the DNA is TGCGCCAGCAGCCAAGAGGGCGGGACGGGAGGCAATGAGCAGTTCTTC. It encodes CASSQEGGTGGNEQFF.